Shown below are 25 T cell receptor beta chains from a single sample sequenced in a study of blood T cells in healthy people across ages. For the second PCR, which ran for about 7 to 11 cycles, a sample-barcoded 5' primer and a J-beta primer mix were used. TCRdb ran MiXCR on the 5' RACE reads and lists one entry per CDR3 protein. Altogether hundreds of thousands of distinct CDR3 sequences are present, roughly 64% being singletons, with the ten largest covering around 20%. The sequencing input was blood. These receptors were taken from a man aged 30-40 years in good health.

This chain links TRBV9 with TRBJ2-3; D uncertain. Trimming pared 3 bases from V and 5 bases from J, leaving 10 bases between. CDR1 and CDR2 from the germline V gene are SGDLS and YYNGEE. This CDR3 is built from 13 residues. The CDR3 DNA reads TGTGCCAGCAGCGCGAGTATGGGAGATACGCAGTATTTT. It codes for CASSASMGDTQYF.

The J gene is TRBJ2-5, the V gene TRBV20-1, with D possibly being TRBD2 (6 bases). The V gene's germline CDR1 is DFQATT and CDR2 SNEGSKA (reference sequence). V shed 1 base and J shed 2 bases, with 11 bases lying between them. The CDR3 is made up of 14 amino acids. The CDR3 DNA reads TGCAGTGCTAGAGGCCGACTAGTACAAGAGACCCAGTACTTC. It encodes CSARGRLVQETQYF.

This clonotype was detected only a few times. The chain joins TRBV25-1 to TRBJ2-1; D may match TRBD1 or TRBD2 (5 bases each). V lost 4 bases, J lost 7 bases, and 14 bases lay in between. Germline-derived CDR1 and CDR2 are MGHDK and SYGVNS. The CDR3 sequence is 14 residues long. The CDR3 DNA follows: TGTGCCAGCAGTGGTAGCGCAGGGTATAATGAGCAGTTCTTC. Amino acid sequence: CASSGSAGYNEQFF.

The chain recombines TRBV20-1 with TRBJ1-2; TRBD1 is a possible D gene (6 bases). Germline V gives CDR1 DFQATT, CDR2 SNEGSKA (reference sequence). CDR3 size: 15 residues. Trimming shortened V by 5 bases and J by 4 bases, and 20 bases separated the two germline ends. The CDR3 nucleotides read TGCAGTGCTGGTCAAATAGACAGGATGGGCTATGGCTACACCTTC. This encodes CSAGQIDRMGYGYTF.

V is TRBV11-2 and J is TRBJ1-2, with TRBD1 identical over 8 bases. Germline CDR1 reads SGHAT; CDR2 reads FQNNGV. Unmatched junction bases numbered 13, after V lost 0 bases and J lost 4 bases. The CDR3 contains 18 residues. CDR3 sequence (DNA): TGTGCCAGCAGCTTAGAGTCCCCTCGGACAGGGTGGGGCTATGGCTACACCTTC. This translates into CASSLESPRTGWGYGYTF.

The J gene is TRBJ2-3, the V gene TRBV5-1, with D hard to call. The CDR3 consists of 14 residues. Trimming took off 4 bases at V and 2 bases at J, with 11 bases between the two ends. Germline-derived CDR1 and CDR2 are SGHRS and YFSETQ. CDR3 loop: CASSPVGLTDTQYF. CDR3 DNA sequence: TGCGCCAGCAGCCCCGTTGGCCTCACAGATACGCAGTATTTT.

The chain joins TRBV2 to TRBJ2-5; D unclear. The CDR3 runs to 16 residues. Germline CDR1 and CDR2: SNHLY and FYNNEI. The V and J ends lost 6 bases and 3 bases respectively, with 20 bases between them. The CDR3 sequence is CASSPEISLGEETQYF. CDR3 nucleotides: TGTGCCAGCAGCCCCGAGATTTCGTTAGGCGAAGAGACCCAGTACTTC.

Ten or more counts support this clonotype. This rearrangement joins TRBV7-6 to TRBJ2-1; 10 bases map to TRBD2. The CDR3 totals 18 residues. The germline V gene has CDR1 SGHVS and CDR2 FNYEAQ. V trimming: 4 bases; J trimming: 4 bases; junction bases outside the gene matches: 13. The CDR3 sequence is CASSSGAGGPLEYNEQFF. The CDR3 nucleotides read TGTGCCAGCAGCTCGGGAGCGGGAGGGCCTCTAGAATACAATGAGCAGTTCTTC.

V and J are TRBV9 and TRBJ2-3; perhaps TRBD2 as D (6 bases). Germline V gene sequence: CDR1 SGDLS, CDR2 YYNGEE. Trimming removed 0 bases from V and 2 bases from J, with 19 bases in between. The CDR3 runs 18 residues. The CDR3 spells CASSVVGDEAGTTDTQYF. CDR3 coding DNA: TGTGCCAGCAGCGTAGTAGGGGACGAGGCGGGAACCACAGATACGCAGTATTTT.

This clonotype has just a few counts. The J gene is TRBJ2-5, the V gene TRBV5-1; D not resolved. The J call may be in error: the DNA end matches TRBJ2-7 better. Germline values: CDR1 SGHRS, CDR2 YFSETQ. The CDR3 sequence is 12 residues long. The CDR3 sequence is CASSLGATEQYF. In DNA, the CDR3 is TGCGCCAGCAGCTTGGGGGCAACCGAGCAGTACTTC.

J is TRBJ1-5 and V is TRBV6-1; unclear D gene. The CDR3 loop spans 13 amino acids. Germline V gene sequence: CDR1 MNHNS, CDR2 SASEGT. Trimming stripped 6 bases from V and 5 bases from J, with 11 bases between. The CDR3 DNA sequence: TGTGCCAGCAGGTCCAGGACGGATCAGCCCCAGCATTTT. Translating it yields CASRSRTDQPQHF.

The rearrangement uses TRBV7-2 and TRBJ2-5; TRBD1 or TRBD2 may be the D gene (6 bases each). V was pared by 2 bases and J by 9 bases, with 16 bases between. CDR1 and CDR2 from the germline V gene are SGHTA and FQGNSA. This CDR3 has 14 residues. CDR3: CASSLTTKGEAQYF. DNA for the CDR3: TGTGCCAGCAGCTTAACTACCAAGGGGGAGGCCCAGTACTTC.

CDR3 nucleotide sequence: TGTGCCAGCAGTTATGGTCGGGGTTCACCCCTCCACTTT. This sequence encodes CASSYGRGSPLHF. The V call is TRBV6-5, the J call TRBJ1-6; no clear D gene. The CDR3 extends over 13 amino acids. Trimming removed 3 bases at V and 9 bases at J, with 9 bases between. Germline loops: CDR1 MNHEY, CDR2 SVGAGI.

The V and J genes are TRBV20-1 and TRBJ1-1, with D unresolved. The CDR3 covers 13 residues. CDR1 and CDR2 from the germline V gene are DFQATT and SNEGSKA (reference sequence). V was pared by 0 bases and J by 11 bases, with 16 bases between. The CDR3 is CSARELSRRRAFF. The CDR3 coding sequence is TGCAGTGCTAGAGAACTAAGCAGGCGTCGCGCTTTCTTT.

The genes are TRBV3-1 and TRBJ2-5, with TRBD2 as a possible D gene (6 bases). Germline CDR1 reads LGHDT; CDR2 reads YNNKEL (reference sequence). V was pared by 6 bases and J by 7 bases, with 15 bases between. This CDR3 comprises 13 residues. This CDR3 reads CASRGGNSVTQYF. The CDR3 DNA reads TGTGCCAGCAGGGGAGGTAATTCCGTGACCCAGTACTTC.

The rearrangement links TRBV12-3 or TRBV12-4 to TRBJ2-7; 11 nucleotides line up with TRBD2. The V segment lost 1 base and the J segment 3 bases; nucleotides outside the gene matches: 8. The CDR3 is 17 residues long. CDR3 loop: CASSLGSLAGGLYEQYF. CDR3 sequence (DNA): TGTGCCAGCAGTTTAGGGTCCCTAGCGGGGGGACTCTACGAGCAGTACTTC.

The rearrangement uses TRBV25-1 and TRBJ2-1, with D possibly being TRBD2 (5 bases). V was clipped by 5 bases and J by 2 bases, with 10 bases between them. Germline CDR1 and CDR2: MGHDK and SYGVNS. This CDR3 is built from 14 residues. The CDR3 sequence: CASSPSSPYNEQFF. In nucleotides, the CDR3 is TGTGCCAGCAGTCCTAGCAGCCCCTACAATGAGCAGTTCTTC.

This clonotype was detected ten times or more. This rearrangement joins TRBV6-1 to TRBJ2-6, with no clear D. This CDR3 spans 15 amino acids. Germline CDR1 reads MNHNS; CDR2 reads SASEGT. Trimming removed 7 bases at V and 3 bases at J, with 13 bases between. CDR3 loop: CASIGQVGGANVLTF. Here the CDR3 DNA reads TGTGCCAGCATCGGGCAGGTCGGTGGGGCCAACGTCCTGACTTTC.

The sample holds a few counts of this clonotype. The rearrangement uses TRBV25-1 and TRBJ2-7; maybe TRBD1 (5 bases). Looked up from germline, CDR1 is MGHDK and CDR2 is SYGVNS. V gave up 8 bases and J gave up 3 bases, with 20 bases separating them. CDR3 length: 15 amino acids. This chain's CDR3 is CASGWGSDLRYEQYF. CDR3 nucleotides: TGTGCCAGCGGCTGGGGCAGCGATCTTCGCTACGAGCAGTACTTC.

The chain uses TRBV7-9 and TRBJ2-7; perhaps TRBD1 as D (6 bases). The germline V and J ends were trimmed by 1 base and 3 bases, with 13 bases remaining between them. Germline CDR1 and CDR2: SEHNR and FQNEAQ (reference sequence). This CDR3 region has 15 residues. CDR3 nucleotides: TGTGCCAGCAGCTTAGGAACCGGACAGTTCTACGAGCAGTACTTC. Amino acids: CASSLGTGQFYEQYF. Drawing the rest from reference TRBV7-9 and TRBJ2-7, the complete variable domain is DTGVSQNPRHKITKRGQNVTFRCDPISEHNRLYWYRQTLGQGPEFLTYFQNEAQLEKSRLLSDRFSAERPKGSFSTLEIQRTEQGDSAMYLCASSLGTGQFYEQYFGPGTRLTVT.

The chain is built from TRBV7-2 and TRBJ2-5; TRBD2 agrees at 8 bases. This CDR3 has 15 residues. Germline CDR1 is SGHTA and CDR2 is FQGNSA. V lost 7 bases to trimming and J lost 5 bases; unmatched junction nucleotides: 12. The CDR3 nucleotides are TGTGCCAGCAATCCCCACGAGCGGGAGAAGGAGACCCAGTACTTC. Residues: CASNPHEREKETQYF.

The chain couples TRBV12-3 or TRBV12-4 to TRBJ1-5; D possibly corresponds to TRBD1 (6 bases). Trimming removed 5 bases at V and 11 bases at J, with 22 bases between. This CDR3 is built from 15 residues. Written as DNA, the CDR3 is TGTGCCAGCAGTCTACAGGGAGGGGGAAGCGATTCCCAGCATTTT. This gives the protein CASSLQGGGSDSQHF.

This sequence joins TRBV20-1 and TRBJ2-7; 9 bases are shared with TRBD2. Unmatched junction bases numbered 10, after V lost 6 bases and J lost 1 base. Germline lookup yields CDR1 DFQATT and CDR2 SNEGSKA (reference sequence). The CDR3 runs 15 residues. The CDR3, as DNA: TGCAGTGCCCTGGGGGGGCTAGCGGGATCCTACGAGCAGTACTTC. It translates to CSALGGLAGSYEQYF.

The chain's CDR3 is CASTPDENIQYF. The CDR3 DNA reads as TGTGCCAGCACACCGGACGAGAACATTCAGTACTTC. J is TRBJ2-4 and V is TRBV28; D gene unclear. There are 12 residues in the CDR3. CDR1 and CDR2 (germline): MDHEN, SYDVKM. Trimming removed 7 bases at V and 7 bases at J, with 11 bases between.

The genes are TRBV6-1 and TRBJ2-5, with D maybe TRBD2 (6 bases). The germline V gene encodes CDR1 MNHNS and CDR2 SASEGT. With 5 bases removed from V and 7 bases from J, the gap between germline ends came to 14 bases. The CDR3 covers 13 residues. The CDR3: CASSRDFGGTQYF. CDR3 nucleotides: TGTGCCAGCAGTCGGGACTTTGGAGGGACCCAGTACTTC.